Reported below is one T cell receptor (beta chain). The antigen is unknown. Read data end 3 residues before the CDR3 end; the end is taken from the germline J gene. Germline assignment: CDR1 WSHSY and CDR2 SAAADI. The CDR3 loop spans 15 amino acids. V gave up 6 bases and J gave up 1 base, with 15 bases separating them. The sample originates from a study of T cells in women clearing cervical HPV infection. Findings and caveats of the study: Controls had more TRBV6-7 (0.16%) than cases (roughly 0.11%).

Each participant carried one incident cervical HPV16 infection only. Some clones are missing from TCRdb's copy, which holds only in-frame ones; the method was immunoSEQ multiplex PCR. The table for this sample gives 25,000 to 35,000 clones. This chain connects TRBV10-2 to TRBJ1-1; tentatively, D is TRBD1 (6 bases). The TCR comes from a woman aged 18 to 75 with a cervical HPV16 infection that either progressed to CIN3+ or cleared (not recorded which). The material sequenced was blood buffy coat. CDR3 in amino acids: CASRGIQQGNTEAFF. The sequenced CDR3 bases are TGCGCCAGCAGAGGAATCCAACAGGGGAACACTGAA.